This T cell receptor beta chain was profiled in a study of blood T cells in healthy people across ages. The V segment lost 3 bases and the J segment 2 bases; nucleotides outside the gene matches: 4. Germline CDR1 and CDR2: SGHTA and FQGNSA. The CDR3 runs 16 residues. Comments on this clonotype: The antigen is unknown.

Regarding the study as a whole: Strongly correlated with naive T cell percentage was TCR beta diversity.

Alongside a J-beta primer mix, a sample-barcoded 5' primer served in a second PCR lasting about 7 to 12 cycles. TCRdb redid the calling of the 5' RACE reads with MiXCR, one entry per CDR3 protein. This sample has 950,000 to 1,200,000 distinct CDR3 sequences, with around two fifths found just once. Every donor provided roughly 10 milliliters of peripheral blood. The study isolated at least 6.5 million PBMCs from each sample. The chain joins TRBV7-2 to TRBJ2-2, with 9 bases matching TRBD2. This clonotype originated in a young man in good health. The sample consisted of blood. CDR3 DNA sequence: TGTGCCAGCAGCTTCTCTAGCGGGGTAAACACCGGGGAGCTGTTTTTT. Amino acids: CASSFSSGVNTGELFF.